The 6 T cell receptor beta chains below all came from one sample that was sequenced in a study of shared clonotypes between healthy human individuals. Produced via immunoSEQ multiplex PCR; TCRdb's table is partial and in-frame only. The data show about 1 million clones, approximately 80% seen once. The sample consisted of memory CD4+ T cells from PBMCs. Subset denoted: CD45RA-negative fraction. The receptors originated from a man aged 18 to 30 in good health. Some clones in this sample may be carry-over from other donors' samples.

J is TRBJ2-1 and V is TRBV29-1, with 8 bases that match TRBD1. Trimming took 4 bases from V and 4 from J; bases not matched to a gene: 6. CDR3 size: 14 residues. The germline gives CDR1 SQVTM, CDR2 ANQGSEA. The chain's CDR3 is CSVVRQGAYNEQFF. In nucleotides, the CDR3 is TGCAGCGTTGTCCGGCAGGGGGCTTACAATGAGCAGTTCTTC.

The genes are TRBV27 and TRBJ2-5, with 14 positions matching TRBD2. This CDR3 contains 16 residues. V lost 4 bases and J lost 7; bases outside the gene matches: 8. Germline CDR1 and CDR2: MNHEY and SMNVEV (reference sequence). CDR3 loop: CASSSTGGLAGGTQYF. The CDR3, as DNA: TGTGCCAGCAGTTCCACGGGAGGACTAGCGGGAGGGACCCAGTACTTC.

The chain couples TRBV4-1 to TRBJ2-1; a weak D match, TRBD1 (6 bases). The germline gives CDR1 MGHRA, CDR2 YSYEKL. V lost 0 bases, J lost 6 bases, and 15 bases lay in between. This CDR3 spans 16 amino acids. CDR3 bases: TGCGCCAGCAGCCAAGAAAGAGGGCCCAGGGGCAATGAGCAGTTCTTC. This gives the protein CASSQERGPRGNEQFF.

The chain combines TRBV2 with TRBJ2-1; D is perhaps TRBD1 (6 bases). This CDR3 is 13 amino acids long. In germline, CDR1 is SNHLY, CDR2 FYNNEI. Trimming left V 3 bases short and J 3 bases short, with 6 bases between. This CDR3 is CASSDRGYNEQFF. The CDR3 DNA reads TGTGCCAGCAGTGACAGGGGCTACAATGAGCAGTTCTTC. Based on the CDR3 plus reference TRBV2 and TRBJ2-1, the full variable domain is EPEVTQTPSHQVTQMGQEVILRCVPISNHLYFYWYRQILGQKVEFLVSFYNNEISEKSEIFDDQFSVERPDGSNFTLKIRSTKLEDSAMYFCASSDRGYNEQFFGPGTRLTVL.

A few counts support this clone. This sample also contains other DNA sequences that code for the same CDR3. The chain is built from TRBV5-6 and TRBJ2-6, with D hard to call. The CDR3 sequence is 15 residues long. V lost 0 bases and J 0 bases, leaving 4 bases between the germline ends. Looked up from germline, CDR1 is SGHDT and CDR2 is YYEEEE. Here the CDR3 reads CASSLGLSGANVLTF. Here the CDR3 DNA reads TGTGCCAGCAGCTTGGGACTCTCTGGGGCCAACGTCCTGACTTTC.

About this clone itself: This sample includes further DNA sequences coding for the same CDR3. This CDR3 is CASSPDRGNTEAFF. The CDR3 DNA is TGTGCCAGCTCACCGGACAGGGGAAACACTGAAGCTTTCTTT. The rearrangement links TRBV18 to TRBJ1-1, with 9 nucleotides matching TRBD1. This CDR3 contains 14 residues. Germline V gives CDR1 KGHSH, CDR2 LQKENI. V lost 3 bases and J lost 2; bases outside the gene matches: 1.